This TCR beta chain was sequenced during a study of shared clonotypes between healthy human individuals. Looking at the study overall: The donor group consisted of two women and three men, aged 18 to 49. There were three CD4 naive, three CD4 memory, two CD8 naive and one CD8 memory plates per donor. General study findings and limits: Naive subsets, compared against memory subsets, generally had larger estimated richness values.

Remarks on this clone: Its antigen is currently unknown.

Donors, without exception, were Caucasian adults residing in Nashville, Tennessee. The V and J ends lost 10 bases and 0 bases respectively, with 12 bases between them. CDR1 is SGHAT and CDR2 is FQNNGV in the germline V gene. CDR3 length: 13 amino acids. Produced via immunoSEQ multiplex PCR; TCRdb's table is partial and in-frame only. The data contain approximately 2,300,000 clones, roughly 92% of them singletons. The chain links TRBV11-2 to TRBJ1-1; D remains unclear. This clonotype was obtained from a man between 18 and 35 years old in good health. Some clones in this sample may be carry-over from other donors' samples. The source material was naive CD4+ T cells from PBMCs. The subset was: CD45RA+ positively selected. The CDR3, as DNA: TGTGCCACCCGAGGAGGGATGAACACTGAAGCTTTCTTT. Protein product: CATRGGMNTEAFF.